This T cell receptor beta chain stems from a study of blood T cell repertoires in COVID-19. Study in general: Acute and convalescent COVID-19 samples came from the United States, Italy and Spain.

This clone has only one observation. The CDR3 extends over 13 amino acids. The trim removed 7 bases at V and 6 bases at J, leaving 6 bases unmatched. From germline, CDR1 is MDHEN and CDR2 SYDVKM. Source study methods: Counts of nucleated cells, estimated from reference gene primer amplification, were obtained. TCRdb's table, derived via immunoSEQ multiplex PCR, lists solely in-frame clones and lacks some. The V and J calls and clone size are taken from that table; D and trimming were inferred from the DNA. There are about 140,000 clones in the sample; 87% occur only once, and around 10% lies in the top ten. Participant reports of clinical history set cohort assignment.

This TCR came from a man aged 55-75 years who had recovered from COVID-19. The sequencing sample was made of PBMCs or T cells enriched from blood (not recorded which). The chain carries TRBV28 and TRBJ2-3; 8 positions match TRBD2. The CDR3 nucleotides are TGTGCCAGCAACCTACTAGCGGCGGATACGCAGTATTTT. This gives the protein CASNLLAADTQYF. Complete variable domain (other parts from reference TRBV28 and TRBJ2-3): DVKVTQSSRYLVKRTGEKVFLECVQDMDHENMFWYRQDPGLGLRLIYFSYDVKMKEKGDIPEGYSVSREKKERFSLILESASTNQTSMYLCASNLLAADTQYFGPGTRLTVL.